This T cell receptor beta chain came from a study of identical twins. The CDR3 has 13 residues. The trim removed 6 bases at V and 5 bases at J, leaving 6 bases unmatched. In TCRdb, the 5' RACE reads were re-called with MiXCR into one record per CDR3 protein. The repertoire holds about 730,000 distinct CDR3 sequences, with around 20% as singletons. The same data also contributed to another study, on T cells expressing NK-cell markers.

The V and J genes are TRBV12-3 or TRBV12-4 and TRBJ2-5; TRBD2 matches 7 bases. This TCR derives from a woman aged 18-35 years in good health. The sample was PBMCs. CDR3 nucleotide sequence: TGTGCCAGCAGCCGCGGGAGCTCGGAGACCCAGTACTTC. Amino acids: CASSRGSSETQYF.